These 24 T cell receptor beta chains came from one sample sequenced in a study of type 1 regulatory T cells (dated by TCRdb to about 2021). Instrument on record: Illumina MiSeq. Using fastp trimming at Q25 and MiXCR clonotype assembly, TCRdb reanalyzed the public sequencing data and kept in-frame beta chains. Rows with one shared CDR3 protein collapse into an entry with the most common genes and DNA. The sample contains tens of thousands of distinct CDR3 sequences, less than 25% of them found a single time. The leading ten clones occupy 7.5% to 8.5% of the sample. The antigens for these receptors are not known. What the authors observed across the whole study: Tr1 cells showed a more restricted TCR repertoire than non-Tr1 cells, which the study interpreted as alloantigen-induced clonal expansion.

The source material was cultured type 1 regulatory T (Tr1) cells, either the whole culture or a sorted fraction (not recorded which). Taken with the paper, the label for cell subset or site translates to: type 1 regulatory T cells sorted from the T-allo10 product. These TCRs come from a human donor in good health.

This clonotype was picked up a small number of times. The rearrangement uses TRBV20-1 and TRBJ2-5, with TRBD2 matching 12 bases. Germline V gene data show CDR1 as DFQATT and CDR2 as SNEGSKA (reference sequence). The CDR3 runs to 13 residues. Trimming took 3 bases from V and 4 from J; bases not matched to a gene: 0. CDR3 sequence: CSARTSGRETQYF. CDR3 coding DNA: TGCAGTGCTAGGACTAGCGGGAGAGAGACCCAGTACTTC.

The chain uses TRBV24-1 and TRBJ2-1, with 16 bases fitting TRBD2. CDR3 length: 20 residues. V shed 1 base and J 1 base; nucleotides not matched to a gene: 6. Germline V gene data show CDR1 as KGHDR and CDR2 as SFDVKD. The CDR3 bases are TGTGCCACCAGTGATTTTCCGGGACTAGCGGGAGGGGGGTCCTACAATGAGCAGTTCTTC. This sequence encodes CATSDFPGLAGGGSYNEQFF.

The chain employs TRBV5-1 and TRBJ2-3; D call uncertain. Germline CDR1 reads SGHRS; CDR2 reads YFSETQ. This CDR3 is 12 amino acids long. V lost 5 bases, J lost 9 bases, and 13 bases lay in between. The CDR3 loop reads CASSNPEETQYF. CDR3 sequence (DNA): TGCGCCAGCAGTAACCCGGAAGAAACGCAGTATTTT.

This clonotype was detected many times. Relative to the germline gene, one junction end is altered; a read error may explain this. The chain links TRBV18 to TRBJ2-2, with 11 bases matching TRBD2. CDR3 length equals 15 residues. The germline V gene encodes CDR1 KGHSH and CDR2 LQKENI. DNA of the CDR3: TGTGCCAGCTCTCCACTAGCGGGAGTATCCGGGGAGCTGTTTTTT. This translates into CASSPLAGVSGELFF.

This clonotype was picked up a small number of times. V gene TRBV20-1 combines with J gene TRBJ1-2, with 7 positions matching TRBD1. CDR1 DFQATT and CDR2 SNEGSKA come from the germline V gene (reference sequence). V gave up 4 bases and J gave up 6 bases; unmatched junction bases: 8. There are 13 residues in the CDR3. CDR3 coding DNA: TGCAGTGCTAAAAGACAGGGACCCGATGGCTACACCTTC. It specifies CSAKRQGPDGYTF.

The J gene is TRBJ2-1, the V gene TRBV12-3 or TRBV12-4, with TRBD2 matching 12 bases. The CDR3 covers 14 residues. J lost 5 bases, V lost 6 bases, and 2 bases had no gene match. CDR3 coding DNA: TGTGCCAGCAGGCTAGCGGGAGGGAACAATGAGCAGTTCTTC. Translation: CASRLAGGNNEQFF.

This clonotype has more than one count but fewer than ten. The chain uses TRBV10-3 and TRBJ2-1; no definite D call. The CDR3 covers 15 residues. Trimming left V 3 bases short and J 0 bases short, with 9 bases between. The germline gives CDR1 ENHRY, CDR2 SYGVKD. This chain's CDR3 is CAISDGVHSYNEQFF. In nucleotides, the CDR3 is TGTGCCATCAGTGACGGAGTCCACTCCTACAATGAGCAGTTCTTC.

The CDR3 DNA reads TGTGCCAGCAGCCAAGATTTGACATATGATTCACCCCTCCACTTT. Translating it yields CASSQDLTYDSPLHF. The chain is built from TRBV4-2 and TRBJ1-6; no firm D call. CDR1 and CDR2 from the germline V gene are LGHNA and YNFKEQ. Between the trimmed V and J ends, which lost 0 bases and 8 bases, there was a span of 11 bases. This CDR3 comprises 15 residues.

The CDR3 DNA is TGTGCCAGCTCAGTCGTTAAGAACACTGAAGCTTTCTTT. Amino acid sequence: CASSVVKNTEAFF. The chain has TRBV19 and TRBJ1-1; D is uncertain. The CDR3 runs to 13 residues. The V end lost 9 bases, the J end lost 1 base, and 12 bases lay between the germline ends. The germline V gene encodes CDR1 LNHDA and CDR2 SQIVND (reference sequence).

V is TRBV11-2 and J is TRBJ2-3; 7 nucleotides match TRBD2. J lost 1 base, V lost 1 base, and 2 bases had no gene match. The CDR3 runs to 15 residues. Germline CDR1 is SGHAT and CDR2 is FQNNGV. CDR3 DNA sequence: TGTGCCAGCAGCTTAGGTGGGAGGGGCACAGATACGCAGTATTTT. The encoded protein is CASSLGGRGTDTQYF. The full variable domain, with the rest looked up from reference TRBV11-2 and TRBJ2-3, is EAGVAQSPRYKIIEKRQSVAFWCNPISGHATLYWYQQILGQGPKLLIQFQNNGVVDDSQLPKDRFSAERLKGVDSTLKIQPAKLEDSAVYLCASSLGGRGTDTQYFGPGTRLTVL.

CDR3 sequence (DNA): TGTGCCTGGAGTGTAGAGGGGGAGCAGTACTTC. It is translated as CAWSVEGEQYF. The chain joins TRBV30 to TRBJ2-7; D could derive from TRBD1 or TRBD2 (5 bases each). This CDR3 is built from 11 residues. The germline gives CDR1 GTSNPN, CDR2 SVGIG (reference sequence). Trimming left V 0 bases short and J 7 bases short, with 7 bases between.

The gene calls are TRBV4-2 and TRBJ2-3; the match to TRBD2 covers 13 bases. This CDR3 contains 15 residues. Germline CDR1 is LGHNA and CDR2 is YNFKEQ. V shed 8 bases, J shed 5 bases, and the junction held 7 bases outside the gene matches. The CDR3 sequence: CASGRLAGGGDTQYF. For the CDR3, the DNA is TGTGCCAGCGGCAGACTAGCGGGAGGCGGAGATACGCAGTATTTT.

This clonotype was seen at least ten times. The chain joins TRBV20-1 to TRBJ2-3, with a weak D call TRBD1 (5 bases). This CDR3 region has 15 residues. V lost 1 base, J lost 6 bases, and 17 bases lay in between. Germline loops: CDR1 DFQATT, CDR2 SNEGSKA (reference sequence). CDR3 DNA: TGCAGTGCTAGAGTTGGGGCCCAAAGGGGCGATACGCAGTATTTT. Its protein product is CSARVGAQRGDTQYF.

The rearrangement links TRBV12-3 or TRBV12-4 to TRBJ2-3; D might be TRBD1 or TRBD2, each matching 5 bases. The CDR3 sequence is 14 residues long. V shed 5 bases and J shed 4 bases, with 13 bases lying between them. The CDR3 DNA is TGTGCCAGCAGTCCGGGGAGCAGGGCAGATACGCAGTATTTT. It is translated as CASSPGSRADTQYF.

Comment on this clonotype: A much more abundant neighbour one base away suggests this may be a read error. This chain connects TRBV28 to TRBJ2-7; 16 bases are a match to TRBD2. The length of the CDR3 is 15 residues. V was pared by 4 bases and J by 7 bases, with 4 bases of the junction left unmatched. Germline CDR1 reads MDHEN; CDR2 reads SYDVKM. In nucleotides, the CDR3 is TGTGCCAGCAGTTCCGGGACTAGCGGGAGGGGGGAGCAGTACTTC. Residues: CASSSGTSGRGEQYF.

This clonotype was seen a few times. V gene TRBV6-2 or TRBV6-3 combines with J gene TRBJ2-1; 12 bases agree with TRBD2. This CDR3 comprises 14 residues. Germline CDR1 is MNHEY and CDR2 is SVGEGT. With 7 bases clipped from V and 7 bases from J, the junction kept 5 bases outside the gene matches. The CDR3 sequence is CASTRTSGTNEQFF. The CDR3 coding sequence is TGTGCCAGCACCAGGACTAGCGGGACGAATGAGCAGTTCTTC.

J is TRBJ2-5 and V is TRBV7-3; D remains ambiguous. The CDR3 spans 15 residues. V was clipped by 4 bases and J by 3 bases, with 15 bases between them. The germline V gene encodes CDR1 SGHTA and CDR2 FQGTGA. CDR3 residues: CASSYNGRVEETQYF. The CDR3, as DNA: TGTGCCAGCAGCTATAACGGACGGGTGGAAGAGACCCAGTACTTC.

The chain couples TRBV7-2 to TRBJ2-7; possible D gene TRBD2, 6 bases. Germline loops: CDR1 SGHTA, CDR2 FQGNSA. The CDR3 runs 16 residues. The ends were cut back, 1 base at V and 2 bases at J, with 15 bases in the middle. The CDR3 DNA reads as TGTGCCAGCAGCTTAGTCGGTGGGACTGATACCTACGAGCAGTACTTC. Translation: CASSLVGGTDTYEQYF.

The J gene is TRBJ2-1, the V gene TRBV11-2; the D is unclear. The CDR3 runs to 13 residues. The V gene's germline CDR1 is SGHAT and CDR2 FQNNGV. V dropped 3 bases and J dropped 6 bases, with 9 bases sitting between them. The CDR3 DNA is TGTGCCAGCAGCTTGGGTCAGACCAATGAGCAGTTCTTC. Residues: CASSLGQTNEQFF.

The chain combines TRBV29-1 with TRBJ2-1; 11 nucleotides agree with TRBD2. Germline V gene sequence: CDR1 SQVTM, CDR2 ANQGSEA. The CDR3 contains 14 residues. Trimming took 3 bases from V and 8 from J; bases not matched to a gene: 6. CDR3 sequence reads: CSVEPSGRLYEQFF. Written as DNA, the CDR3 is TGCAGCGTTGAGCCTAGCGGGAGGCTCTATGAGCAGTTCTTC.

This clonotype has just a few counts. V and J are TRBV30 and TRBJ2-3; 9 positions match TRBD1. Germline trimming cut 2 bases from V and 5 bases from J; bases unmatched to any gene: 8. The CDR3 spans 15 residues. Germline CDR1 and CDR2: GTSNPN and SVGIG (reference sequence). Here the CDR3 DNA reads TGTGCCTGGAGTTCCCTGGGACAGGGTGGAGATACGCAGTATTTT. Residues: CAWSSLGQGGDTQYF. Variable domain in full (rest from reference TRBV30 and TRBJ2-3): SQTIHQWPATLVQPVGSPLSLECTVEGTSNPNLYWYRQAAGRGLQLLFYSVGIGQISSEVPQNLSASRPQDRQFILSSKKLLLSDSGFYLCAWSSLGQGGDTQYFGPGTRLTVL.

This clonotype was seen only a few times. CDR3 residues: CASSSGLLVWGMNTEAFF. The CDR3 DNA is TGCGCCAGCAGCTCCGGTTTATTGGTTTGGGGAATGAACACTGAAGCTTTCTTT. The chain links TRBV5-1 to TRBJ1-1; D call uncertain. The CDR3 spans 18 residues. Germline values: CDR1 SGHRS, CDR2 YFSETQ. Trimming took 3 bases from V and 0 from J, leaving 21 bases between them.

The V and J genes are TRBV5-1 and TRBJ2-4; the D gene could be TRBD1 or TRBD2 (5 bases each). V shed 4 bases and J shed 8 bases, with 16 bases lying between them. Germline CDR1 reads SGHRS; CDR2 reads YFSETQ. This CDR3 spans 14 amino acids. DNA for the CDR3: TGCGCCAGCAGCCGGATGGGGGTCGGAGACATTCAGTACTTC. It encodes CASSRMGVGDIQYF.

CDR3 region: CASSLDRGWAIQYF. The CDR3 DNA sequence: TGTGCCAGCAGTTTAGACCGGGGGTGGGCAATCCAGTACTTC. This sequence joins TRBV12-3 or TRBV12-4 and TRBJ2-7, with TRBD2 as a possible D gene (6 bases). The CDR3 has 14 amino acids. V was shortened by 1 base and J by 10 bases, with 17 bases between the two germline ends.